This T cell receptor (beta chain) was identified in a study of T-cell reconstitution after alpha-beta-depleted transplantation in children. During its preparation, the TCRbeta library received unique molecular identifiers. One entry per CDR3 protein, called by TCRdb with MiXCR from the PCR reads. The sample records about 290,000 distinct CDR3 sequences, approximately 7.3% being singletons. The germline CDR1 and CDR2 sequences are LNHDA and SQIVND (reference sequence). This CDR3 has 16 amino acids. V was pared by 6 bases and J by 9 bases, with 24 bases between. Study-wide results and limits: Recipient T cells and thymic progenitors that survived gave rise to the high TCRbeta diversity observed at day 60 in some patients. The origin of alpha-beta T cells about two months after transplant was reportedly several hundred expanded graft clones. Newly produced T cells mostly accounted for T-cell counts and diversity one year post-transplant.

About this clonotype itself: Its target is not known.

The input for sequencing was peripheral blood, taken 360 days after TCRalphabeta/CD19-depleted stem cell transplant. The rearrangement joins TRBV19 to TRBJ1-5; a possible D gene is TRBD1 (5 bases). The origin of this receptor is a female patient aged 2 to 10 who had a stem cell transplant for Fanconi anemia, so the T cells may come from the graft donor. CDR3 amino acids: CASSLNIGRVRWPQHF. The DNA of the CDR3 is TGTGCCAGTAGCCTGAACATTGGCAGGGTGCGGTGGCCCCAGCATTTT.